A single sample gave rise to the 20 T cell receptor beta chains below, sequenced in a study of blood T cell repertoires in COVID-19 (dated by TCRdb to between 2020 and 2021). The method behind the library was the immunoSEQ multiplex PCR assay. TCRdb re-hosts the immuneACCESS table, in-frame sequences only. Its copies lack some clones; in the studies checked, an unresolved V gene accounts for under half of them, and the cause for the rest is not known. The sample includes over 110,000 clones, with approximately 90% observed a single time. The ten largest clonotypes hold about 28% of the sample. What was sequenced was peripheral blood. The source is a human donor in a cohort sampled during active COVID-19.

The chain joins TRBV5-8 to TRBJ2-2; a weak D match, TRBD1 (5 bases). This CDR3 has 13 amino acids. In germline, CDR1 is SGHTS, CDR2 YDEGEE. V lost 3 bases, J lost 4 bases, and 7 bases lay in between. The CDR3 loop reads CASSSQGTGELFF. In DNA, the CDR3 is TGTGCCAGCAGCTCCCAGGGCACCGGGGAGCTGTTTTTT. The full variable domain, with the rest looked up from reference TRBV5-8 and TRBJ2-2, is EAGVTQSPTHLIKTRGQQATLRCSPISGHTSVYWYQQALGLGLQFLLWYDEGEERNRGNFPPRFSGRQFPNYSSELNVNALELEDSALYLCASSSQGTGELFFGEGSRLTVL.

This clone came up a few times. The chain uses TRBV19 and TRBJ2-3; 9 nucleotides match TRBD1. With V trimmed by 10 bases and J by 1 base, 9 bases remained unmatched. The CDR3 covers 15 residues. Germline V lookup: CDR1 LNHDA, CDR2 SQIVND (reference sequence). CDR3 in DNA: TGTGCCACCAGGGGGCGGACAGGGGGCACAGATACGCAGTATTTT. Residues: CATRGRTGGTDTQYF.

The V gene is TRBV5-5, the J gene TRBJ1-4; 8 bases match TRBD1. This CDR3 spans 16 amino acids. CDR1 and CDR2 (germline): SGHKS, YYEKEE (reference sequence). V lost 1 base and J lost 8; bases outside the gene matches: 10. The CDR3 loop reads CASSLISVRTGEKLFF. The CDR3 nucleotides read TGTGCCAGCAGCTTGATTTCGGTCCGGACAGGGGAAAAACTGTTTTTT.

This clone was observed a few times. The chain carries TRBV12-3 or TRBV12-4 and TRBJ1-2; 8 bases match TRBD1. This CDR3 is 12 amino acids long. V was clipped by 8 bases and J by 7 bases; unmatched bases: 6. The CDR3 DNA sequence: TGTGCCAGCGGGCGCGACAGGGGTGGCTACACCTTC. Encoded protein: CASGRDRGGYTF.

The chain uses TRBV6-1 and TRBJ1-5; TRBD1 might be the D (5 bases). This CDR3 region has 16 residues. Germline V gene data show CDR1 as MNHNS and CDR2 as SASEGT. The ends were cut back, 4 bases at V and 1 base at J, with 14 bases in the middle. DNA of the CDR3: TGTGCCAGCAGTGCAACCTGGGACTACAGCAATCAGCCCCAGCATTTT. Translated: CASSATWDYSNQPQHF.

The V and J genes are TRBV19 and TRBJ1-5; 8 bases are shared with TRBD1. CDR3 length: 15 residues. Germline V gene sequence: CDR1 LNHDA, CDR2 SQIVND (reference sequence). V lost 5 bases and J lost 3; bases outside the gene matches: 6. The DNA of the CDR3 is TGTGCCAGTAGTCCTCAGACAGGGGTCAATCAGCCCCAGCATTTT. Amino acid sequence: CASSPQTGVNQPQHF.

The rearrangement joins TRBV18 to TRBJ2-3, with D uncertain. V lost 3 bases and J lost 3, with 4 bases in between. Germline loops: CDR1 KGHSH, CDR2 LQKENI. The CDR3 length is 12 residues. DNA for the CDR3: TGTGCCAGCTCACCCCCAACAGATACGCAGTATTTT. This gives the protein CASSPPTDTQYF.

This rearrangement joins TRBV4-1 to TRBJ1-3; D is unresolved. Germline V gene lookup returns CDR1 MGHRA and CDR2 YSYEKL. Trimming pared 1 base from V and 1 base from J, leaving 17 bases between. The CDR3 length is 18 residues. In nucleotides, the CDR3 is TGCGCCAGCAGCCAAGTTCCCCTCCCGAGGGAGTCTGGAAACACCATATATTTT. Translating gives CASSQVPLPRESGNTIYF.

The DNA for the CDR3 is TGTGCCTGGGACCGCGGGGCGGCGAACACTGAAGCTTTCTTT. It codes for CAWDRGAANTEAFF. The chain recombines TRBV30 with TRBJ1-1; D is possibly TRBD1 (5 bases). Germline CDR1 and CDR2: GTSNPN and SVGIG (reference sequence). The CDR3 contains 14 residues. The V and J ends lost 5 bases and 1 base respectively, with 14 bases between them.

This chain links TRBV5-4 with TRBJ2-2, with D hard to call. The CDR3 is made up of 12 amino acids. CDR1 SGHNT and CDR2 YYREEE come from the germline V gene (reference sequence). Trimming stripped 0 bases from V and 7 bases from J, with 4 bases between. This CDR3 reads CASSLGVGELFF. CDR3 nucleotide sequence: TGTGCCAGCAGCTTGGGAGTCGGGGAGCTGTTTTTT.

The DNA for the CDR3 is TGTGCCATCAGTGAGTCGGGCCGGTACGAGCAGTACTTC. The encoded protein is CAISESGRYEQYF. The genes are TRBV10-3 and TRBJ2-7, with no clear D. The CDR3 has 13 residues. Germline lookup yields CDR1 ENHRY and CDR2 SYGVKD. Between the trimmed V and J ends, which lost 0 bases and 4 bases, there was a span of 7 bases.

The gene calls are TRBV4-2 and TRBJ1-4, with D tentatively TRBD1 (5 bases). Germline V gene sequence: CDR1 LGHNA, CDR2 YNFKEQ. V was shortened by 5 bases and J by 8 bases, with 15 bases between the two germline ends. The length of the CDR3 is 14 residues. The CDR3 loop reads CASSNRGLGEKLFF. CDR3 in DNA: TGTGCCAGCAGCAATAGGGGCTTGGGAGAAAAACTGTTTTTT.

V and J are TRBV2 and TRBJ2-3, with TRBD2 matching 7 bases. Germline assignment: CDR1 SNHLY and CDR2 FYNNEI. The J segment lost 8 bases and the V segment lost 6 bases, leaving 2 bases of the junction unmatched. The CDR3 is 11 amino acids. The CDR3 DNA follows: TGTGCCAGCAGGGGGGAGGGTACGCAGTATTTT. This gives the protein CASRGEGTQYF.

The V call is TRBV6-5, the J call TRBJ2-5; D possibly corresponds to TRBD1 (6 bases). The length of the CDR3 is 14 residues. Between the trimmed V and J ends, which lost 6 bases and 2 bases, there was a span of 13 bases. CDR1 is MNHEY and CDR2 is SVGAGI in the germline V gene. The CDR3 nucleotides are TGTGCCAGCAGATTGGGACAACTACAAGAGACCCAGTACTTC. This translates into CASRLGQLQETQYF.

J is TRBJ2-4 and V is TRBV7-9; weak D call: TRBD1 (5 bases). V was shortened by 1 base and J by 7 bases, with 11 bases between the two germline ends. Germline values: CDR1 SEHNR, CDR2 FQNEAQ (reference sequence). This CDR3 comprises 14 residues. CDR3 loop: CASSLEGRVNIQYF. The CDR3 DNA follows: TGTGCCAGCAGCTTAGAGGGCAGGGTGAACATTCAGTACTTC.

The gene calls are TRBV4-3 and TRBJ1-2; 9 bases align to TRBD1. The CDR3 has 20 amino acids. The J segment lost 0 bases and the V segment lost 4 bases, leaving 18 bases of the junction unmatched. CDR1 and CDR2 from the germline V gene are LGHNA and YSLEER. The CDR3, as DNA: TGCGCCAGCAGCCGGGAGTTCCGGGACAGGGTCTTCGAAGCTAACTATGGCTACACCTTC. Translated, it gives CASSREFRDRVFEANYGYTF.

This clone was recorded a few times. The chain recombines TRBV7-9 with TRBJ1-2, with 8 bases matching TRBD1. The CDR3 runs 18 residues. Germline lookup yields CDR1 SEHNR and CDR2 FQNEAQ (reference sequence). Trimming took 1 base from V and 5 from J; bases not matched to a gene: 15. This CDR3 is CASSLVLALRQGRYGYTF. The CDR3 DNA follows: TGTGCCAGCAGCTTAGTCCTTGCCCTTCGACAGGGGCGGTATGGCTACACCTTC.

This rearrangement joins TRBV10-3 to TRBJ1-2; 10 bases are a match to TRBD1. The CDR3 loop spans 13 amino acids. The trim removed 6 bases at V and 8 bases at J, leaving 6 bases unmatched. CDR1 and CDR2 from the germline V gene are ENHRY and SYGVKD. For the CDR3, the DNA is TGTGCCATCAGAGAAGACAGGGGGCAAGGCTACACCTTC. This encodes CAIREDRGQGYTF.

This clone was counted once. The CDR3 spells CAWSVGSGYSNQPQHF. The CDR3 nucleotides are TGTGCCTGGTCCGTTGGCTCAGGGTATAGCAATCAGCCCCAGCATTTT. This chain joins TRBV30 and TRBJ1-5; a weak D match, TRBD1 (5 bases). The CDR3 runs to 16 residues. The V and J ends lost 5 bases and 0 bases respectively, with 17 bases between them. The germline V gene encodes CDR1 GTSNPN and CDR2 SVGIG (reference sequence).

The J gene is TRBJ2-7, the V gene TRBV30; the D is unclear. Germline loops: CDR1 GTSNPN, CDR2 SVGIG (reference sequence). V gave up 5 bases and J gave up 0 bases, with 5 bases separating them. This CDR3 contains 11 residues. The CDR3 DNA reads as TGTGCCTGGGGATACTCCTACGAGCAGTACTTC. Its protein is CAWGYSYEQYF.